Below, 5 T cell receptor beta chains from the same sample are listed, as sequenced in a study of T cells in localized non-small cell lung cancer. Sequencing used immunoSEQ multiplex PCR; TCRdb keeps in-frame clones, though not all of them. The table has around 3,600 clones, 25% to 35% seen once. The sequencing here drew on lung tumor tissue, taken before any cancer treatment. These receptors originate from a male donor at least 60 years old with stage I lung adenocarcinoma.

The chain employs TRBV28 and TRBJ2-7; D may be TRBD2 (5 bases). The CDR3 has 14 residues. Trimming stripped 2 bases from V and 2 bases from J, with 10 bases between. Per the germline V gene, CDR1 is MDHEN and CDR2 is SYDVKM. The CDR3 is CASSLGYGAYEQYF. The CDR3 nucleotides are TGTGCCAGCAGTTTAGGATACGGGGCCTACGAGCAGTACTTC.

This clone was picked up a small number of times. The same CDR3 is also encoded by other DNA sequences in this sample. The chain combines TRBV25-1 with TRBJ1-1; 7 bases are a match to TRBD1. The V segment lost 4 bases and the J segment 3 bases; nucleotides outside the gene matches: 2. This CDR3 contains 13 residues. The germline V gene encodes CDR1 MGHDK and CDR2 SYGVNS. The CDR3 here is CASSGQGHTEAFF. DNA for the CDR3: TGTGCCAGCAGTGGACAGGGACACACTGAAGCTTTCTTT.

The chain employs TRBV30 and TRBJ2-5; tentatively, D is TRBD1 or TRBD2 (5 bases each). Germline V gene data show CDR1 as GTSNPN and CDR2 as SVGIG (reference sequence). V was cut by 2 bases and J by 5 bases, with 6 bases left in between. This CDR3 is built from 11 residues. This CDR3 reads CAWSWGETQYF. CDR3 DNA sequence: TGTGCCTGGAGTTGGGGGGAGACCCAGTACTTC.

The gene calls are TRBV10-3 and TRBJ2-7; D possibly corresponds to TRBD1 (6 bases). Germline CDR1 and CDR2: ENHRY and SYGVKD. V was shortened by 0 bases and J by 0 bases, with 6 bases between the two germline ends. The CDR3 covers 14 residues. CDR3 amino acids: CAISESGGSYEQYF. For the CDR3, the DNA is TGTGCCATCAGTGAGTCAGGGGGCTCCTACGAGCAGTACTTC.

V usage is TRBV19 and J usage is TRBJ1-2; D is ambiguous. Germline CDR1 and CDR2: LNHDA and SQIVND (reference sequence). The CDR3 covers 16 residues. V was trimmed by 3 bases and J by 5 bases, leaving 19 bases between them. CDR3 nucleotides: TGTGCCAGTAGTATTTCCCCCCTGACGGTACTTTATGGCTACACCTTC. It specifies CASSISPLTVLYGYTF.